The 8 T cell receptor beta chains below all came from one sample that was sequenced in a study of beta chain features in type 1 diabetes. Every isolated RNA sample was fully reverse transcribed, so sequencing captured expressed TCRB transcripts. Produced via immunoSEQ multiplex PCR; TCRdb's table is partial and in-frame only. The repertoire includes approximately 330,000 clones, approximately 10% of them detected once, and roughly 0.014% sits in the top ten. What was sequenced was naive CD4+ T cells from blood. These receptors all come from a woman in her twenties or thirties in good health.

The rearrangement joins TRBV30 to TRBJ2-5; 10 bases agree with TRBD2. J was trimmed by 6 bases and V by 2 bases; bases with no gene match: 9. This CDR3 contains 15 residues. Germline V gives CDR1 GTSNPN, CDR2 SVGIG (reference sequence). The CDR3 nucleotides are TGTGCCTGGAGTCTGGCGCTAGCGGGAGTAAAGACCCAGTACTTC. This sequence encodes CAWSLALAGVKTQYF.

This clone was detected a few times. The chain carries TRBV7-9 and TRBJ1-1; D gene uncertain. Per germline, CDR1 SEHNR and CDR2 FQNEAQ (reference sequence). This CDR3 comprises 17 residues. The V end was cut by 5 bases, the J end by 1 base, with 20 bases between. The CDR3 DNA is TGTGCCAGCAGCCAACGGGTATTACCTGTTGGGAACACTGAAGCTTTCTTT. Encoded protein: CASSQRVLPVGNTEAFF.

V and J are TRBV7-2 and TRBJ2-1, with 12 bases matching TRBD2. This CDR3 is 16 amino acids long. Germline values: CDR1 SGHTA, CDR2 FQGNSA. The trim removed 7 bases at V and 6 bases at J, leaving 10 bases unmatched. Here the CDR3 DNA reads TGTGCCAGCACCCTAACTACTAGCGGGAGGCTCAATGAGCAGTTCTTC. Encoded protein: CASTLTTSGRLNEQFF. The full variable domain, rest sourced from reference TRBV7-2 and TRBJ2-1, is GAGVSQSPSNKVTEKGKDVELRCDPISGHTALYWYRQSLGQGLEFLIYFQGNSAPDKSGLPSDRFSAERTGGSVSTLTIQRTQQEDSAVYLCASTLTTSGRLNEQFFGPGTRLTVL.

This clone occurred a few times. The chain couples TRBV7-6 to TRBJ2-3, with 12 bases identical to TRBD2. The germline gives CDR1 SGHVS, CDR2 FNYEAQ. Losses at the gene ends were 1 base for V and 1 base for J; bases not matched to a gene: 3. This CDR3 has 17 amino acids. CDR3 nucleotide sequence: TGTGCCAGCAGCTTAGTGGCTAGCGGGAGGGGCACAGATACGCAGTATTTT. This translates into CASSLVASGRGTDTQYF.

The chain employs TRBV5-1 and TRBJ2-1; D not certain. From germline, CDR1 is SGHRS and CDR2 YFSETQ. There are 12 residues in the CDR3. V was trimmed by 1 base and J by 10 bases, leaving 9 bases between them. CDR3 bases: TGCGCCAGCAGCTTGAGCCACTCAGAGCAGTTCTTC. Its translation: CASSLSHSEQFF.

This clone was recorded a few times. This sequence joins TRBV19 and TRBJ2-5; TRBD1 matches at 10 bases. The CDR3 runs to 15 residues. J was trimmed by 4 bases and V by 6 bases; bases with no gene match: 8. Germline V gives CDR1 LNHDA, CDR2 SQIVND (reference sequence). CDR3 loop: CASSTGTGAGETQYF. The CDR3 nucleotides are TGTGCCAGTAGCACCGGGACAGGGGCAGGAGAGACCCAGTACTTC. Variable domain in full (rest from reference TRBV19 and TRBJ2-5): DGGITQSPKYLFRKEGQNVTLSCEQNLNHDAMYWYRQDPGQGLRLIYYSQIVNDFQKGDIAEGYSVSREKKESFPLTVTSAQKNPTAFYLCASSTGTGAGETQYFGPGTRLLVL.

This clone appeared a few times. The genes are TRBV18 and TRBJ2-7; maybe TRBD1 (6 bases). CDR1 is KGHSH, CDR2 LQKENI, per germline. Trimming cost V 3 bases and J 1 base, with 10 bases left between them. The CDR3 contains 14 residues. The CDR3, as DNA: TGTGCCAGCTCACCCAGGGGTACTTCCTACGAGCAGTACTTC. Encoded protein: CASSPRGTSYEQYF.

The sample holds a few counts of this clone. The rearrangement joins TRBV7-6 to TRBJ2-3; 13 nucleotides line up with TRBD2. Per germline, CDR1 SGHVS and CDR2 FNYEAQ. Unmatched junction bases numbered 12, after V lost 5 bases and J lost 4 bases. This CDR3 contains 18 residues. DNA of the CDR3: TGTGCCAGCAGCACACCGGGGGGGACTAGCGGGACCTCAGATACGCAGTATTTT. Translation gives CASSTPGGTSGTSDTQYF.